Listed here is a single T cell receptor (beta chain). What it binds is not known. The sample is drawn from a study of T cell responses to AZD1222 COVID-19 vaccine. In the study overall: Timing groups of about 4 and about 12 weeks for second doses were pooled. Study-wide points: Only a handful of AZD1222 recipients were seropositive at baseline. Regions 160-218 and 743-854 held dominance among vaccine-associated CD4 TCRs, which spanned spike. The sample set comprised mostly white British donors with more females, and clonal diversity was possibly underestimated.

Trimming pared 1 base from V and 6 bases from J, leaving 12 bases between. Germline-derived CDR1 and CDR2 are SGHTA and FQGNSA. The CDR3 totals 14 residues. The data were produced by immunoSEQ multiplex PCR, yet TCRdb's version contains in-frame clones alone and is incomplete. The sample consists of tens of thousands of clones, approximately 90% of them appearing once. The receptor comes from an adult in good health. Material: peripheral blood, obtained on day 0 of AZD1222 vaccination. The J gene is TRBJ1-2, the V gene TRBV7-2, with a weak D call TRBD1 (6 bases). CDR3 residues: CASSLGVGGDGYTF. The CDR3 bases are TGTGCCAGCAGCTTAGGGGTAGGGGGAGATGGCTACACCTTC.